Sequencing of this T cell receptor (beta chain) was carried out in a study of prognosis after radiotherapy for stage I lung cancer (dated by TCRdb to the early 2020s). In terms of the full investigation: Fewer than 20 stage I NSCLC patients were enrolled in Nanjing, China, between early 2018 and January 2019. Squamous cell carcinoma histology was identified in seven patients, and adenocarcinoma histology was identified in under 15 patients. SBRT was given in 3 to 5 fractions with a biologically effective dose of at least 100 Gy, using image-guided IMRT or VMAT. All patients were considered medically inoperable, owing to comorbidities in about 13 and refusal of surgery in over five. About 20% of the 19 patients developed distant metastases after SBRT, at a median of around 7 months; the other 15 showed no significant progression. For each of the 20 or so patients, one blood sample was taken before SBRT and one after, so the study sequenced 38 samples in total. The cohort comprised around 14 men and several women with a median age of 74.5 years, ranging from roughly 53 to 84 years. Around 13 of the patients presented with newly diagnosed primary stage I lung tumors; four to six had oligometastatic NSCLC following surgical resection of the primary tumor. Concurrent therapy was not administered to any patient alongside SBRT. The study profiled peripheral blood TCR beta repertoires from stage I NSCLC patients before and after stereotactic body radiotherapy and related them to distant failure.

What the research found in general, with its limitations: Tumor specificity of expanded TCR clones was not determined. TRBV and TRBJ usage frequencies reportedly varied with metastasis status, involving two V genes at baseline and some ten V and two J genes after SBRT. The study was limited by the small cohort and short follow-up, and independent validation of the study findings is required. A decrease in unique TCR clone counts was observed after SBRT (median roughly 10,000 before versus several thousand after; Wilcoxon paired P=0.011). All reported P values were unadjusted for multiple comparisons. Post-SBRT Shannon entropy and its change from baseline were lower in patients who developed distant metastases; baseline Shannon entropy was not associated with metastases.

The germline V gene sets CDR1 to MNHEY and CDR2 to SVGAGI. For this chain, trimming is 0 bases at the V end and 3 bases at the J end, and the number of junction bases without a gene match is 1. From cysteine to phenylalanine, the CDR3 is 14 amino acids long. Only CDR3 DNA remains: 42 bases, in frame from the first base. A history of other malignancies or of prior chemotherapy or radiotherapy was absent in all patients, and node-negative disease was shown on CT and PET/CT in all patients. At each of two time points, about 6 milliliters of peripheral venous blood were collected into EDTA tubes. PBMCs were isolated by Ficoll-Paque Plus density-gradient centrifugation. Right after collection, samples were placed at -80 degrees C and kept there until analysis. This clonotype has at least ten counts. It has no known antigen specificity. No quality values exist for individual bases; no much larger clone is one base distant.

Two rounds of multiplex PCR on genomic DNA were used to amplify the TCR beta CDR3 region. In the first round of PCR, primers specific to each TRBV and TRBJ gene were used, and the primer sequences are filed in Chinese patent CN105087789A. Universal primers were used in the second PCR round. The Roche High Pure PCR Template Preparation Kit was used to extract genomic DNA from frozen PBMCs. An Illumina HiSeq 3000 was used to sequence the libraries paired-end with 151 bp reads. The paper's data handling went like this. CutAdapt was used to remove raw reads lacking the multiplex PCR primer sequences. High-quality paired reads were merged into contigs with PEAR. By alignment to reference sequences, MiXCR assigned TRB V, D and J gene segments to each contig. CDR3 sequences were clustered by base quality and sequence similarity to remove sequencing errors. Shannon entropy normalized by the natural log of productive TCR sequence number was used as the measure of diversity. To get clonality, Shannon entropy was divided by the natural log of the number of unique clonotypes, and that result was subtracted from one. Progression-free survival cut-offs for repertoire metrics were chosen using the Youden index of ROC curves, with analyses run in R 3.5.3. The raw public data were reprocessed by TCRdb itself: fastp quality trimming at Q25, MiXCR clonotype calling, in-frame beta chains only. Identical CDR3 protein sequences are pooled into one entry, listed with their most common genes and DNA. What appears here as the V and J calls and clone size reflects TCRdb's work, not the paper's. The sample contains 14,000 or so distinct CDR3 sequences, 25% to 40% of them found a single time. The ten top clones hold roughly 26% of the sample.

The chain links TRBV6-5 with TRBJ1-1, and 7 junctional nucleotides match TRBD1. This receptor was identified in a donor over 45 with non-small cell lung cancer. The specimen comprised PBMCs, sampled before or after stereotactic body radiation therapy (not recorded which). The DNA is as follows: TGTGCCAGCAGTTACTCAACAGGGGACACTGAAGCTTTCTTT. This is translated as CASSYSTGDTEAFF.